This T cell receptor beta chain was obtained from a study of T cell changes during pregnancy in multiple sclerosis. Method: immunoSEQ multiplex PCR; TCRdb's copy keeps in-frame clones and lacks some. The profile shows roughly 80,000 clones, just over 90% of them singletons. V lost 0 bases and J 2 bases, leaving 12 bases between the germline ends. Germline assignment: CDR1 SGDLS and CDR2 YYNGEE. The length of the CDR3 is 15 residues. This rearrangement joins TRBV9 to TRBJ2-7; tentative D call: TRBD2 (6 bases). The clonotype was recovered from a female donor with multiple sclerosis, enrolled in a pregnancy study. The sample in question was peripheral blood, obtained before pregnancy. This CDR3 reads CASSVDPSETYEQYF. CDR3 nucleotide sequence: TGTGCCAGCAGCGTAGACCCTAGCGAGACCTACGAGCAGTACTTC.